This T cell receptor beta chain derives from a study of Ad26.COV2.S vaccination and SARS-CoV-2 variants. Study background: In the study, Ad26.COV2.S was injected intramuscularly once, or twice 56 days apart.

Some clones are missing from TCRdb's copy, which holds only in-frame ones; the method was immunoSEQ multiplex PCR. The sample carries about 350,000 clones, 80% to 90% recorded once. Concerning this clone: Its antigen is as yet unknown.

CDR1 is SGHRS and CDR2 is YFSETQ in the germline V gene. Trimming cost V 4 bases and J 0 bases, with 17 bases left between them. The CDR3 extends over 17 amino acids. The study's findings and limits: Vaccine recipients and placebo recipients showed similar non-spike TCR breadth.

Treatment: about 20 received Ad26.COV2.S at low or high dose, single or two shots; 5 received placebo; per-sample allocation not given. Sampling took place 63 days after the first vaccine or placebo injection. This specimen was peripheral blood, taken in a trial of Ad26.COV2.S vaccine versus placebo. The source of this sequence is a person aged 18-60 years who received the Ad26.COV2.S COVID-19 vaccine or a placebo. This chain links TRBV5-1 with TRBJ1-3; weak D call: TRBD1 (5 bases). The CDR3, as DNA: TGCGCCAGCAGCCCCGGGCAGGGTCGTGGCTCTGGAAACACCATATATTTT. It encodes CASSPGQGRGSGNTIYF.